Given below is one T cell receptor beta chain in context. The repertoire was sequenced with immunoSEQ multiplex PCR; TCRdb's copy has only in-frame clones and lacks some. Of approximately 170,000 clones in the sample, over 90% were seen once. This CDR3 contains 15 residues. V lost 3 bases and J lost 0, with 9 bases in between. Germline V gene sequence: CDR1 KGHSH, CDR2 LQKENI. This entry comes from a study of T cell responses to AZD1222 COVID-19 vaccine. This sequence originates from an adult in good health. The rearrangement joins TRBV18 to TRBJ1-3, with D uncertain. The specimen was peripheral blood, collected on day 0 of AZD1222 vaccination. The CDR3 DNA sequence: TGTGCCAGCTCACCCACAACGGGCTCTGGAAACACCATATATTTT. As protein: CASSPTTGSGNTIYF.